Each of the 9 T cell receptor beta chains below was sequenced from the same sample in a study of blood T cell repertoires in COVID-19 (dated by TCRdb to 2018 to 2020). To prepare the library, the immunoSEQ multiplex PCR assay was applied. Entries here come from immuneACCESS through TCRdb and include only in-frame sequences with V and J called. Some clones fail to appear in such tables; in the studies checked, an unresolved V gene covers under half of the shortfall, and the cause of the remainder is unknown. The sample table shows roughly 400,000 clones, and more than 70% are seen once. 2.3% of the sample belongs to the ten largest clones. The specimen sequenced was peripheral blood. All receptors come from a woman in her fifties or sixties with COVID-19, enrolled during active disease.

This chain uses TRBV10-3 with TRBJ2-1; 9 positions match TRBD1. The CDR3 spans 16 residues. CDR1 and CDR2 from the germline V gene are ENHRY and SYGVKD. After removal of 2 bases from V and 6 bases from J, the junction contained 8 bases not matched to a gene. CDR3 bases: TGTGCCATCAGTGAGGGTAATCGGGACAGGGTCAATGAGCAGTTCTTC. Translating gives CAISEGNRDRVNEQFF.

This CDR3 reads CASSPRNTRNLYEQYF. The CDR3, as DNA: TGTGCCAGCAGCCCACGAAACACACGCAACCTCTACGAGCAGTACTTC. The chain has TRBV7-9 and TRBJ2-7; no reliable D call. The CDR3 extends over 16 amino acids. The germline V gene encodes CDR1 SEHNR and CDR2 FQNEAQ (reference sequence). With 5 bases removed from V and 3 bases from J, the gap between germline ends came to 20 bases.

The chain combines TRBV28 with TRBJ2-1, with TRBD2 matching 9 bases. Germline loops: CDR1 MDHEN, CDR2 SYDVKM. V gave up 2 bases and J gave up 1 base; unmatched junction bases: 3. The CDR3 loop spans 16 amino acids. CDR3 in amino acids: CASSLAGGRSYNEQFF. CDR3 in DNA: TGTGCCAGCAGTTTAGCGGGGGGGCGTTCCTACAATGAGCAGTTCTTC.

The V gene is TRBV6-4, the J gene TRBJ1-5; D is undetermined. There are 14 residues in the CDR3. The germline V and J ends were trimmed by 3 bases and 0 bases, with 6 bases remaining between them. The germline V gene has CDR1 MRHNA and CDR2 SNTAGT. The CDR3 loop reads CASSEAFSNQPQHF. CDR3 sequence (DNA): TGTGCCAGCAGTGAAGCGTTTAGCAATCAGCCCCAGCATTTT.

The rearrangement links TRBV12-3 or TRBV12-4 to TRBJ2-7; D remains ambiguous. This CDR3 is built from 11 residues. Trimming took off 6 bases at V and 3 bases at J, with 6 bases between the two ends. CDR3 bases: TGTGCCAGCAGCTATAACTACGAGCAGTACTTC. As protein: CASSYNYEQYF.

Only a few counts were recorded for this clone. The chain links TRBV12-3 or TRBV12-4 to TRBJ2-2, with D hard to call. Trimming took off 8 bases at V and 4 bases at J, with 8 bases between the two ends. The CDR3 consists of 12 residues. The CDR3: CASRRSTGELFF. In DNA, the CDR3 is TGTGCCAGCCGTCGTAGCACCGGGGAGCTGTTTTTT.

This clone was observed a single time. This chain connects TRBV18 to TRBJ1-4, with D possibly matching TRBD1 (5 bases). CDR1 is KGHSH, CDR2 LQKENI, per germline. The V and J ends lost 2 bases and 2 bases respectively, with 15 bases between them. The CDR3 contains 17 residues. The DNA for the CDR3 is TGTGCCAGCTCACCAGAGGCAGGGCGGATGACTAATGAAAAACTGTTTTTT. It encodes CASSPEAGRMTNEKLFF.

Here the CDR3 DNA reads TGTGCCAGCAGCCCTCGGGGACTCGAGCAAGAGACCCAGTACTTC. Translating it yields CASSPRGLEQETQYF. The gene calls are TRBV4-2 and TRBJ2-5; a possible D gene is TRBD2 (6 bases). The CDR3 spans 15 residues. Germline loops: CDR1 LGHNA, CDR2 YNFKEQ. Deletions cut 4 bases from V and 2 bases from J, with 14 bases between.

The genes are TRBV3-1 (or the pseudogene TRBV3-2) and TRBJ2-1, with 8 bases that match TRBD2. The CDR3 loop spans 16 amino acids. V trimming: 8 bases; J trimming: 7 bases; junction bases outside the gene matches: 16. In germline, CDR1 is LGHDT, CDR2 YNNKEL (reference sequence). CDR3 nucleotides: TGTGCCAGCCGCTACGACGGGACTAGGGGGAGGAATGAGCAGTTCTTC. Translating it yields CASRYDGTRGRNEQFF.